The rows below give T cell receptor beta chains drawn from one sample of a study of immune evolution from preneoplasia to lung adenocarcinoma. The assay was immunoSEQ multiplex PCR, and TCRdb's table has in-frame clones only and misses some. The data contain tens of thousands of clones, approximately 79% of them singletons. The sequencing input was FFPE invasive lung adenocarcinoma tissue. The receptors originated from a person in their sixties with lung adenocarcinoma. Both conserved end residues are part of each CDR3. The order of the fields is clone size, J gene, V gene, D gene, CDR3 protein, CDR3 DNA. The D gene is left open where the match is weak. Clone size is stated in some rows and not others, as once, few, many or a class when expanded.

>NA|TRBJ1-1|TRBV30|TRBD1
CAWRGDRLGEAFF
TGTGCCTGGAGAGGGGACAGGCTGGGTGAAGCTTTCTTT
>once|TRBJ2-1|TRBV19|NA
CASSKPSAGFYNEQFF
TGTGCCAGTAGCAAACCTAGTGCGGGTTTCTACAATGAGCAGTTCTTC
>NA|TRBJ2-7|TRBV2|NA
CASSRRPTYEQYF
TGTGCCAGCAGTAGACGGCCTACCTACGAGCAGTACTTC
>NA|TRBJ2-4|TRBV28|NA
CASAPLAKNIQYF
TGTGCCAGCGCCCCGTTAGCCAAAAACATTCAGTACTTC
>NA|TRBJ2-3|TRBV2|TRBD1
CANTYRGQVSDTQYF
TGTGCCAACACCTACAGGGGGCAGGTATCAGATACGCAGTATTTT
>NA|TRBJ2-1|TRBV7-9|NA
CASIGGTYNEQFF
TGTGCCAGCATTGGCGGGACCTACAATGAGCAGTTCTTC
>NA|TRBJ1-5|TRBV5-1|NA
CASSLGGNGQPQHF
TGCGCCAGCAGCTTGGGGGGTAACGGTCAGCCCCAGCATTTT
>NA|TRBJ1-1|TRBV5-1|NA
CASSNQGRGDTEAFF
TGCGCCAGCAGCAACCAGGGACGGGGGGACACTGAAGCTTTCTTT
>NA|TRBJ1-1|TRBV11-3|NA
CASTPGGVNTEAFF
TGTGCCAGCACCCCGGGGGGGGTGAACACTGAAGCTTTCTTT
>NA|TRBJ2-5|TRBV4-1|TRBD1
CASSQGDRRTQYF
TGCGCCAGCAGCCAGGGGGACAGGAGGACCCAGTACTTC
>NA|TRBJ2-1|TRBV6-4|TRBD2
CASSVAGEYEQFF
TGTGCCAGCAGTGTAGCGGGAGAATATGAGCAGTTCTTC
>medium-sized|TRBJ2-5|TRBV11-3|NA
CASSLRVGTQYF
TGTGCCAGCAGCTTACGGGTCGGGACCCAGTACTTC
>NA|TRBJ2-3|TRBV6-1|TRBD2
CATLGREGDTQYF
TGTGCCACTTTAGGCAGGGAGGGAGATACGCAGTATTTT
>NA|TRBJ2-3|TRBV5-1|NA
CASSLEQYSDTQYF
TGCGCCAGCAGCTTGGAGCAGTATTCAGATACGCAGTATTTT
>NA|TRBJ2-7|TRBV11-2|TRBD1
CASSRQGLTPYEQYF
TGTGCCAGCAGCCGACAGGGGTTAACTCCCTACGAGCAGTACTTC
>NA|TRBJ1-1|TRBV29-1|TRBD1
CTQGGVATEAFF
TGCACCCAGGGGGGGGTTGCCACTGAAGCTTTCTTT
>NA|TRBJ2-3|TRBV9|NA
CASSVAVNLGADTQYF
TGTGCCAGCAGCGTAGCTGTCAATCTGGGAGCAGATACGCAGTATTTT
>medium-sized|TRBJ2-7|TRBV5-6|TRBD1
CASRRQGTYEQYF
TGTGCCAGCAGGCGACAGGGTACCTACGAGCAGTACTTC
>NA|TRBJ1-1|TRBV2|NA
CASMQNTEAFF
TGTGCCAGCATGCAGAACACTGAAGCTTTCTTT
>NA|TRBJ1-5|TRBV19|NA
CASSPSGKPQHF
TGTGCCAGTAGCCCCAGCGGCAAGCCCCAGCATTTT
>NA|TRBJ2-7|TRBV14|NA
CASSQDNRLIGGISYEQYF
TGTGCCAGCAGCCAAGATAACAGGCTGATTGGCGGGATCTCCTACGAGCAGTACTTC
>NA|TRBJ2-1|TRBV4-3|NA
CASSQEIFNEQFF
TGCGCCAGCAGCCAAGAAATCTTCAATGAGCAGTTCTTC
>NA|TRBJ2-1|TRBV7-2|TRBD2
CASSASGAGGSSFF
TGTGCCAGCAGCGCCTCCGGAGCGGGAGGGTCCTCATTCTTC
>few|TRBJ2-1|TRBV27|NA
CASSGGAGPSSYNEQFF
TGTGCCAGCAGTGGCGGGGCGGGACCTAGCTCCTACAATGAGCAGTTCTTC
>NA|TRBJ2-3|TRBV9|NA
CASNRRVRADTQYF
TGTGCCAGCAACCGTCGGGTTAGGGCAGATACGCAGTATTTT
>NA|TRBJ1-5|TRBV27|NA
CASSSRADQPQHF
TGTGCCAGCAGTAGCCGGGCGGATCAGCCCCAGCATTTT
>NA|TRBJ2-2|TRBV6-6|TRBD1
CATGDRATGELFF
TGTGCCACCGGGGACAGAGCGACCGGGGAGCTGTTTTTT
>once|TRBJ2-2|TRBV18|NA
CASSPAGGGMELFF
TGTGCCAGCTCACCGGCAGGCGGGGGCATGGAGCTGTTTTTT
>NA|TRBJ1-5|TRBV6-6|TRBD1
CASSTALQGSNQPQHF
TGTGCCAGCAGTACTGCCCTACAGGGGTCGAATCAGCCCCAGCATTTT
>NA|TRBJ2-7|TRBV28|NA
CASSSPQEQYF
TGTGCCAGCAGTTCCCCACAAGAGCAGTACTTC
>NA|TRBJ1-3|TRBV16|NA
CASSQFPQTAGNTIYF
TGTGCCAGCAGCCAGTTTCCTCAGACGGCTGGAAACACCATATATTTT
>NA|TRBJ1-2|TRBV5-4|NA
CASSLASFGANYGYTF
TGTGCCAGCAGCTTGGCCAGCTTCGGAGCTAACTATGGCTACACCTTC
>NA|TRBJ2-2|TRBV5-1|TRBD1
CASSPDRMGTGELFF
TGCGCCAGCAGCCCGGACAGGATGGGGACCGGGGAGCTGTTTTTT